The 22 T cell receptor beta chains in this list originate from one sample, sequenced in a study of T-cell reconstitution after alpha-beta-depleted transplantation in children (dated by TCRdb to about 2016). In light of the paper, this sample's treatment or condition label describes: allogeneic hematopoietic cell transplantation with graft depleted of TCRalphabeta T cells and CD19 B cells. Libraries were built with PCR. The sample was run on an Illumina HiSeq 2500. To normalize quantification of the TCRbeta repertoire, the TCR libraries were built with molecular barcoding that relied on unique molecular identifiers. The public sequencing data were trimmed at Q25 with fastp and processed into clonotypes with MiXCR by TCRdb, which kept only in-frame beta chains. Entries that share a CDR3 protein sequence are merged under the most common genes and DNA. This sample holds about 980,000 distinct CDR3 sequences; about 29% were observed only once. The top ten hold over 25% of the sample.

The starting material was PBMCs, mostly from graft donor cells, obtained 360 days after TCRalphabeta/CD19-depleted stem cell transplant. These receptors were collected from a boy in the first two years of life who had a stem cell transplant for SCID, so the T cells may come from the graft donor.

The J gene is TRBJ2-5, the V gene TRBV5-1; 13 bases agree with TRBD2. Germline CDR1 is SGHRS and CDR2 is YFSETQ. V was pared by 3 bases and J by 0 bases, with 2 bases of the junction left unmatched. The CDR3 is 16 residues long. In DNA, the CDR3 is TGCGCCAGCAGCTGGGGGACTAGCGGGGACCAAGAGACCCAGTACTTC. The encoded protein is CASSWGTSGDQETQYF.

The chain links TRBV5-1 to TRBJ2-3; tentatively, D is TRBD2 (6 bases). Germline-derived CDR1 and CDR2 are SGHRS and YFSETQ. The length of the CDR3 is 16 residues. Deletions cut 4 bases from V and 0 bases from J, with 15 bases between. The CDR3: CASSPDGTSSTDTQYF. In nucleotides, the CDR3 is TGCGCCAGCAGCCCGGACGGGACTTCTAGCACAGATACGCAGTATTTT.

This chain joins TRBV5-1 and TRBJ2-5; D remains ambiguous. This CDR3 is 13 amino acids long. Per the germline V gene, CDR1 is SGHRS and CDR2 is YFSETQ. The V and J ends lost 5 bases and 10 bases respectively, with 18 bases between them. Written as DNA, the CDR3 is TGCGCCAGCAGAGGTACAGACCCGTTAGACCAGTACTTC. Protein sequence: CASRGTDPLDQYF.

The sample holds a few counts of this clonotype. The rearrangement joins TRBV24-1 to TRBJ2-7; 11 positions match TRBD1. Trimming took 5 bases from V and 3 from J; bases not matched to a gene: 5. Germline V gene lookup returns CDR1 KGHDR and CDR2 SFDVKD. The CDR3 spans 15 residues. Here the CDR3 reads CATSATDRGLYEQYF. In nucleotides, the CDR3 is TGTGCCACCAGTGCTACGGACAGGGGGCTCTACGAGCAGTACTTC.

As DNA, the CDR3 is TGTGCCAGCAGTTTGACGGGGGCCCATGGCTACACCTTC. Translated, it gives CASSLTGAHGYTF. The chain uses TRBV27 and TRBJ1-2; possibly TRBD1 for D (6 bases). Trimming shortened V by 3 bases and J by 6 bases, and 11 bases separated the two germline ends. From germline, CDR1 is MNHEY and CDR2 SMNVEV (reference sequence). The CDR3 is 13 amino acids.

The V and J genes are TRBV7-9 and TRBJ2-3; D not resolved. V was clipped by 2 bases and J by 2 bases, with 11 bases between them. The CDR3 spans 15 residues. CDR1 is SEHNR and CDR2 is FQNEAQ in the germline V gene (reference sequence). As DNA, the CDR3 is TGTGCCAGCAGCTTACAGTTAAGGGTCACAGATACGCAGTATTTT. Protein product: CASSLQLRVTDTQYF.

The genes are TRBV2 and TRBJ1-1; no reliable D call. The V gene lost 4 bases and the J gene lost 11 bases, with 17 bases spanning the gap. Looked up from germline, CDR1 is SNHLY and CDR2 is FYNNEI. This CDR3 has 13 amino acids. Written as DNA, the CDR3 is TGTGCCAGCAGTGTTCCTGTTTACCCGACGGCTTTCTTT. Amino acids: CASSVPVYPTAFF.

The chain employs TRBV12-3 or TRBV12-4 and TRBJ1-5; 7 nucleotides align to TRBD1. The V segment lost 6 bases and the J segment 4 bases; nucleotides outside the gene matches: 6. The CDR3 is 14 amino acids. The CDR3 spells CASSNDRANQPQHF. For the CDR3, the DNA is TGTGCCAGCAGCAACGACAGGGCAAATCAGCCCCAGCATTTT.

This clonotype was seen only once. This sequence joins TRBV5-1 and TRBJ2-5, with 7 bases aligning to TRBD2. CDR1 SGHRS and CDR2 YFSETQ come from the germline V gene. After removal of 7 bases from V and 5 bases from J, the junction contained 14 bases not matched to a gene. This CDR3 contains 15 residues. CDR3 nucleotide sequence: TGCGCCAGCGGGCGGGCAGCGGGGAGAAGGGAGACCCAGTACTTC. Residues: CASGRAAGRRETQYF.

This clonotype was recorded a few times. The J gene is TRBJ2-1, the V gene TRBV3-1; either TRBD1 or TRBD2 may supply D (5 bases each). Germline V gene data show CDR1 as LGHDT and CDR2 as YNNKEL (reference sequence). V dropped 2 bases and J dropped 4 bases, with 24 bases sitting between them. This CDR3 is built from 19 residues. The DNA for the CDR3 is TGTGCCAGCAGCCAAAGGAGGACACTGCGTCGGGTATCTTACAATGAGCAGTTCTTC. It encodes CASSQRRTLRRVSYNEQFF.

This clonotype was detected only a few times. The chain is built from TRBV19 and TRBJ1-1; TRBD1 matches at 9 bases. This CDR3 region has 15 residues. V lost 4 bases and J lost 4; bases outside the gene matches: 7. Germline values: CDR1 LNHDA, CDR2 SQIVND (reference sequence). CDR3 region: CASSTRGTGSTEAFF. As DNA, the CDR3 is TGTGCCAGTAGTACCCGAGGGACAGGGAGCACTGAAGCTTTCTTT.

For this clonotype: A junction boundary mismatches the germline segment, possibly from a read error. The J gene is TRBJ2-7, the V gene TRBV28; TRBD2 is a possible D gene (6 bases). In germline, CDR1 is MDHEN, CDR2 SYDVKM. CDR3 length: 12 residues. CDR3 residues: CASSPHPGEPYF. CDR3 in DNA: TGTGCCAGCAGTCCCCATCCGGGGGAGCCGTACTTC.

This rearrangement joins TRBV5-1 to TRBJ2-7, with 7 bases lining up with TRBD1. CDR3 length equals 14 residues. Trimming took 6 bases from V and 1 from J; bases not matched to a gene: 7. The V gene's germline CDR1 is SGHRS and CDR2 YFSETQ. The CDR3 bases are TGCGCCAGCACCCGGACAGGCGGATCCTACGAGCAGTACTTC. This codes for CASTRTGGSYEQYF.

The CDR3 protein is CASSMGLPTDTQYF. Here the CDR3 DNA reads TGTGCCAGCAGCATGGGACTCCCCACAGATACGCAGTATTTT. The chain employs TRBV27 and TRBJ2-3, with D maybe TRBD2 (6 bases). V was trimmed by 6 bases and J by 2 bases, leaving 12 bases between them. CDR1 MNHEY and CDR2 SMNVEV come from the germline V gene (reference sequence). The CDR3 runs to 14 residues.

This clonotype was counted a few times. Written as DNA, the CDR3 is TGTGCCAGCAGCTTCCGGGACCCGGCCTACAATGAGCAGTTCTTC. Protein: CASSFRDPAYNEQFF. The J gene is TRBJ2-1, the V gene TRBV7-2; either TRBD1 or TRBD2 may fit D (5 bases each). Germline V gene sequence: CDR1 SGHTA, CDR2 FQGNSA. This CDR3 comprises 15 residues. V lost 3 bases and J lost 2, with 11 bases in between.

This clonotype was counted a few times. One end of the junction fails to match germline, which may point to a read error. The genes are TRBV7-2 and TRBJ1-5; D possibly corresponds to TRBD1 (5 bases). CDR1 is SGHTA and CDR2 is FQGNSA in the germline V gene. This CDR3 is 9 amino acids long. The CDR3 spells CASSSPGGF. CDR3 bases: TGTGCCAGCAGCTCCCCCGGGGGATTT.

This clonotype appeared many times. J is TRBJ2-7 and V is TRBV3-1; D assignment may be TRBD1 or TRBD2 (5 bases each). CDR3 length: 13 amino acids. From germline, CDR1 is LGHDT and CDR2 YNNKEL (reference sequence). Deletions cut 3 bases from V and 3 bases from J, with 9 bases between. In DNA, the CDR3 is TGTGCCAGCAGCCATGGGACGCTCTACGAGCAGTACTTC. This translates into CASSHGTLYEQYF.

CDR3 nucleotide sequence: TGTGCCAGCAGCTACCGGGACTCTACACGACGGTTATACGAGCAGTACTTC. The encoded protein is CASSYRDSTRRLYEQYF. The chain has TRBV5-6 and TRBJ2-7, with D perhaps matching TRBD2 (6 bases). The CDR3 totals 17 residues. From germline, CDR1 is SGHDT and CDR2 YYEEEE. Trimming took 3 bases from V and 4 from J, leaving 23 bases between them.

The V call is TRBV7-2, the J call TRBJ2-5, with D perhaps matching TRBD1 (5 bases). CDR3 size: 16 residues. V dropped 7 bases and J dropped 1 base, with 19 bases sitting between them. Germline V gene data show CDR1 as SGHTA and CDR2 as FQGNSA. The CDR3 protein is CASTLGTGWVQETQYF. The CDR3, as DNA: TGTGCCAGCACCCTAGGCACAGGATGGGTCCAAGAGACCCAGTACTTC.

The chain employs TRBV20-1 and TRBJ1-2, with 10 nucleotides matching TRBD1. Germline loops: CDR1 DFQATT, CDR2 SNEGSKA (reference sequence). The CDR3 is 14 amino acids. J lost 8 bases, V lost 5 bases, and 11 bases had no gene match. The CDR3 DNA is TGCAGTGCTTCCGGGACAGGGGTATTGGGGGGCTACACCTTC. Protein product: CSASGTGVLGGYTF.

The CDR3, as DNA: TGCAGTGCTAGCGGCTGGAGCTCCTACAATGAGCAGTTCTTC. Protein product: CSASGWSSYNEQFF. The V gene is TRBV20-1, the J gene TRBJ2-1; D remains ambiguous. The V end was cut by 3 bases, the J end by 0 bases, with 9 bases between. Germline CDR1 reads DFQATT; CDR2 reads SNEGSKA (reference sequence). The CDR3 contains 14 residues.

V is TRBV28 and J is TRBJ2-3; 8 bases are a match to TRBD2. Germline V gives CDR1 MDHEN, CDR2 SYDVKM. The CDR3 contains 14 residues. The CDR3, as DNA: TGTGTCATAAAGGCGGGGGGCCTCACAGATACGCAGTATTTT. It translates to CVIKAGGLTDTQYF.